A single sample is the source of the 19 T cell receptor beta chains below, sequenced in a study of technical replicates of blood from several donors. This table comes from immunoSEQ multiplex PCR, and its TCRdb copy is limited to in-frame clones, with some not included. The sample has more than 65,000 clones; 91% are singletons. The sample taken for sequencing was T cells isolated from PBMCs. The receptors here all came from a human donor in good health.

This clone was recorded once. V and J are TRBV7-2 and TRBJ1-5, with D uncertain. There are 15 residues in the CDR3. Germline assignment: CDR1 SGHTA and CDR2 FQGNSA. Trimming cost V 6 bases and J 4 bases, with 16 bases left between them. Here the CDR3 reads CASSSEGLYNQPQHF. The CDR3 DNA sequence: TGTGCCAGCAGTTCAGAGGGCCTCTATAATCAGCCCCAGCATTTT.

The rearrangement links TRBV7-6 to TRBJ2-5; a possible D gene is TRBD2 (6 bases). CDR1 is SGHVS, CDR2 FNYEAQ, per germline. CDR3 size: 14 residues. The ends were cut back, 4 bases at V and 0 bases at J, with 9 bases in the middle. The CDR3 DNA follows: TGTGCCAGCAGCTGGGGACTCTACCAAGAGACCCAGTACTTC. Translated: CASSWGLYQETQYF.

V gene TRBV5-1 combines with J gene TRBJ2-1; TRBD1 aligns across 10 bases. The CDR3 runs to 15 residues. J was trimmed by 7 bases and V by 5 bases; bases with no gene match: 9. The germline CDR1 and CDR2 sequences are SGHRS and YFSETQ. DNA for the CDR3: TGCGCCAGCAGAGCCGGGACAGGGGTGGGAAATGAGCAGTTCTTC. It specifies CASRAGTGVGNEQFF.

J is TRBJ2-7 and V is TRBV7-8; no firm D call. V shed 5 bases and J shed 0 bases, with 11 bases lying between them. The CDR3 has 14 amino acids. Per the germline V gene, CDR1 is SGHVS and CDR2 is FQNEAQ. The CDR3 DNA reads as TGTGCCAGCAGCCCCGAGAAGTACTCCTACGAGCAGTACTTC. As protein: CASSPEKYSYEQYF.

The V call is TRBV15, the J call TRBJ2-1, with 8 bases matching TRBD2. The germline V gene encodes CDR1 LNHNV and CDR2 YYDKDF (reference sequence). This CDR3 has 18 residues. The J segment lost 12 bases and the V segment lost 0 bases, leaving 19 bases of the junction unmatched. CDR3 loop: CATSRDPGIAGLSSGQFF. CDR3 DNA: TGTGCCACCAGCAGAGATCCTGGGATAGCGGGATTGTCTAGTGGGCAGTTCTTC.

The chain recombines TRBV28 with TRBJ2-1, with TRBD2 matching over 7 bases. Losses at the gene ends were 4 bases for V and 2 bases for J; bases not matched to a gene: 11. The CDR3 is 17 amino acids. Germline assignment: CDR1 MDHEN and CDR2 SYDVKM. CDR3 nucleotides: TGTGCCAGCAGTTCAACTAGCGTAAACTTCCCCTACAATGAGCAGTTCTTC. This encodes CASSSTSVNFPYNEQFF.

Turning to this clone: Within the sample, other DNA sequences also encode this same CDR3. This sequence joins TRBV28 and TRBJ2-3, with a possible D match to TRBD1 (5 bases). The CDR3 has 12 amino acids. Per germline, CDR1 MDHEN and CDR2 SYDVKM. V lost 2 bases to trimming and J lost 5 bases, with 5 bases between them. The CDR3 region is CASSLRGDTQYF. DNA of the CDR3: TGTGCCAGCAGTTTAAGGGGAGATACGCAGTATTTT.

V is TRBV7-3 and J is TRBJ2-1, with 9 bases that match TRBD2. V shed 0 bases and J 14 bases; nucleotides not matched to a gene: 11. The CDR3 sequence is 15 residues long. The germline V gene has CDR1 SGHTA and CDR2 FQGTGA. This CDR3 reads CASSLTSGTSSDKFF. DNA of the CDR3: TGTGCCAGCAGCTTAACGTCCGGGACTAGCTCAGATAAGTTCTTC.

This chain joins TRBV28 and TRBJ1-2; 8 bases are a match to TRBD1. This CDR3 region has 16 residues. Per the germline V gene, CDR1 is MDHEN and CDR2 is SYDVKM. After removal of 6 bases from V and 3 bases from J, the junction contained 12 bases not matched to a gene. CDR3: CASSLTAGGLHYGYTF. CDR3 in DNA: TGTGCCAGCAGCTTAACCGCAGGGGGCCTTCACTATGGCTACACCTTC.

The chain has TRBV27 and TRBJ2-7, with D possibly matching TRBD2 (5 bases). Germline V CDR1 and CDR2: MNHEY, SMNVEV (reference sequence). The V end was cut by 3 bases, the J end by 4 bases, with 13 bases between. The CDR3 length is 14 residues. The CDR3 sequence: CASSFGGWGYEQYF. The CDR3 DNA follows: TGTGCCAGCAGTTTCGGCGGGTGGGGATACGAGCAGTACTTC.

The gene calls are TRBV5-6 and TRBJ2-7; D gene unclear. Germline CDR1 reads SGHDT; CDR2 reads YYEEEE. V was cut by 0 bases and J by 0 bases, with 4 bases left in between. The CDR3 runs 13 residues. CDR3 in DNA: TGTGCCAGCAGCTTGGACGGCTCCTACGAGCAGTACTTC. Its translation is CASSLDGSYEQYF.

The chain couples TRBV6-5 to TRBJ2-2, with D unclear. Germline V gives CDR1 MNHEY, CDR2 SVGAGI. The CDR3 has 13 residues. V gave up 8 bases and J gave up 1 base, with 8 bases separating them. CDR3 DNA: TGTGCCAGCTTGGCAGGGAACACCGGGGAGCTGTTTTTT. Translating gives CASLAGNTGELFF.

The CDR3 protein is CSVEEQGNTEAFF. The CDR3 coding sequence is TGCAGCGTTGAAGAACAGGGGAACACTGAAGCTTTCTTT. V usage is TRBV29-1 and J usage is TRBJ1-1; a possible D gene is TRBD1 (6 bases). With 0 bases removed from V and 1 base from J, the gap between germline ends came to 6 bases. The CDR3 spans 13 residues. CDR1 is SQVTM, CDR2 ANQGSEA, per germline.

This chain links TRBV6-5 with TRBJ2-7, with D possibly being TRBD2 (5 bases). Trimming took 0 bases from V and 4 from J, leaving 10 bases between them. This CDR3 is 14 amino acids long. CDR1 is MNHEY, CDR2 SVGAGI, per germline. As DNA, the CDR3 is TGTGCCAGCAGTTACTCGTTCGAGGGTTACGAGCAGTACTTC. Protein: CASSYSFEGYEQYF.

The chain links TRBV4-3 to TRBJ2-1; D unclear. The CDR3 is 12 residues long. Trimming pared 0 bases from V and 8 bases from J, leaving 5 bases between. From germline, CDR1 is LGHNA and CDR2 YSLEER. The CDR3 DNA reads TGCGCCAGCAGCCAAGATCTCCATGAGCAGTTCTTC. Its translation: CASSQDLHEQFF.

This sequence joins TRBV29-1 and TRBJ1-1; 7 nucleotides agree with TRBD1. The germline V gene has CDR1 SQVTM and CDR2 ANQGSEA. The CDR3 length is 14 residues. V gave up 4 bases and J gave up 1 base; unmatched junction bases: 6. CDR3 region: CSVALTGTNTEAFF. For the CDR3, the DNA is TGCAGCGTTGCCTTGACAGGGACGAACACTGAAGCTTTCTTT.

This clone was detected only once. This rearrangement joins TRBV5-6 to TRBJ2-7; D may be TRBD2 (5 bases). Per germline, CDR1 SGHDT and CDR2 YYEEEE. This CDR3 spans 13 amino acids. The ends were cut back, 6 bases at V and 6 bases at J, with 16 bases in the middle. This CDR3 reads CASTAGGWVEQYF. The CDR3 bases are TGTGCCAGCACGGCCGGCGGGTGGGTCGAGCAGTACTTC. Based on the CDR3 plus reference TRBV5-6 and TRBJ2-7, the full variable domain is DAGVTQSPTHLIKTRGQQVTLRCSPKSGHDTVSWYQQALGQGPQFIFQYYEEEERQRGNFPDRFSGHQFPNYSSELNVNALLLGDSALYLCASTAGGWVEQYFGPGTRLTVT.

The V and J genes are TRBV6-4 and TRBJ1-2; possible D gene TRBD1, 5 bases. The CDR3 length is 13 residues. V lost 3 bases, J lost 7 bases, and 12 bases lay in between. CDR1 and CDR2 from the germline V gene are MRHNA and SNTAGT. Here the CDR3 reads CASSEEGAAGYTF. The CDR3 coding sequence is TGTGCCAGCAGTGAAGAAGGGGCGGCTGGCTACACCTTC.

The chain carries TRBV7-3 and TRBJ2-7; TRBD2 agrees at 10 bases. The CDR3 extends over 17 amino acids. After removal of 0 bases from V and 6 bases from J, the junction contained 11 bases not matched to a gene. The germline CDR1 and CDR2 sequences are SGHTA and FQGTGA. CDR3 loop: CASSLTPLAGEGVEQYF. CDR3 sequence (DNA): TGTGCCAGCAGCTTAACCCCCCTAGCGGGAGAAGGTGTCGAGCAGTACTTC.